This TCR beta chain was captured in a study of blood T cell repertoires in COVID-19. The CDR3 length is 14 residues. Trimming took off 7 bases at V and 3 bases at J, with 15 bases between the two ends. Germline V gives CDR1 MDHEN, CDR2 SYDVKM. TCRdb keeps only in-frame clones here, not all; method: immunoSEQ multiplex PCR. Here the sample spans 300,000 to 400,000 clones, 65% to 90% being singletons. Sequences were obtained from peripheral blood. This clonotype was obtained from a human donor in a cohort sampled during active COVID-19. V and J are TRBV28 and TRBJ1-2; D is possibly TRBD1 (6 bases). The CDR3, as DNA: TGTGCCAGCAAGAGTGGGCAGGGGTACTATGGCTACACCTTC. Amino acid sequence: CASKSGQGYYGYTF.